Below are 30 T cell receptor beta chains sequenced from a single sample in a study of naive and memory T cell subsets. An equimolar mix of two oligonucleotides served as the beta constant-region primer for TRBC1 and TRBC2. MiXCR was run by TCRdb on the UMI-ligation and nested PCR reads, yielding one entry per CDR3 protein. The sample carries around 40,000 distinct CDR3 sequences, roughly 14% recorded once. The material sequenced was effector memory CD4+ T cells from blood. Sample subset: effector memory, CD45RA- CD27-. These receptors originate from a human donor in good health.

The CDR3 DNA is TGTGCCAGCAGCAGGACTAGCGGGACGAACACCGGGGAGCTGTTTTTT. Amino acids: CASSRTSGTNTGELFF. The chain is built from TRBV7-2 and TRBJ2-2, with 12 positions matching TRBD2. V lost 5 bases, J lost 0 bases, and 1 base stayed unmatched. The CDR3 is 16 amino acids. Germline assignment: CDR1 SGHTA and CDR2 FQGNSA.

In its sample, this clonotype is medium-sized. The chain couples TRBV5-1 to TRBJ2-5, with 11 positions matching TRBD2. Germline CDR1 reads SGHRS; CDR2 reads YFSETQ. The V segment lost 0 bases and the J segment 1 base; nucleotides outside the gene matches: 2. The CDR3 is 16 residues long. The CDR3: CASSLGTSGSQETQYF. Here the CDR3 DNA reads TGCGCCAGCAGCTTGGGCACTAGCGGGAGCCAAGAGACCCAGTACTTC. The full variable domain, its missing parts supplied by reference TRBV5-1 and TRBJ2-5, is KAGVTQTPRYLIKTRGQQVTLSCSPISGHRSVSWYQQTPGQGLQFLFEYFSETQRNKGNFPGRFSGRQFSNSRSEMNVSTLELGDSALYLCASSLGTSGSQETQYFGPGTRLLVL.

This clonotype was observed many times. As DNA, the CDR3 is TGTGCCAGCAGCCTACTTAGGGGCAACGAGCAGTACTTC. This translates into CASSLLRGNEQYF. The gene calls are TRBV7-2 and TRBJ2-7; D is possibly TRBD1 (5 bases). Germline V CDR1 and CDR2: SGHTA, FQGNSA. The CDR3 length is 13 residues. V shed 5 bases and J shed 5 bases, with 13 bases lying between them.

In this sample, this clonotype turned up many times. J is TRBJ1-5 and V is TRBV7-2; TRBD1 aligns across 9 bases. The CDR3 length is 17 residues. Germline CDR1 is SGHTA and CDR2 is FQGNSA. Trimming removed 1 base from V and 1 base from J; junction bases left unmatched: 5. The CDR3 DNA sequence: TGTGCCAGCAGCTTAGTTTCTGGGACAGGGAGCAATCAGCCCCAGCATTTT. This gives the protein CASSLVSGTGSNQPQHF.

V is TRBV20-1 and J is TRBJ1-1; D might be TRBD1 (5 bases). This CDR3 spans 15 amino acids. Germline V CDR1 and CDR2: DFQATT, SNEGSKA (reference sequence). The V end was cut by 5 bases, the J end by 11 bases, with 27 bases between. The CDR3 bases are TGCAGTGCTCTGAAACTGGGGCGTCAAGGAGGGGTGGCTTTCTTT. It encodes CSALKLGRQGGVAFF.

The table lists this clonotype with a few counts. CDR3 residues: CASSPRTKGDTQYF. CDR3 DNA: TGTGCCAGCAGTCCTCGGACCAAGGGGGATACGCAGTATTTT. The chain couples TRBV27 to TRBJ2-3; D is possibly TRBD1 (5 bases). The CDR3 contains 14 residues. Trimming cost V 5 bases and J 6 bases, with 15 bases left between them. CDR1 is MNHEY and CDR2 is SMNVEV in the germline V gene (reference sequence).

This clonotype appeared many times. The chain uses TRBV5-1 and TRBJ2-5, with D perhaps being TRBD1 or TRBD2 (5 bases each). V shed 5 bases and J shed 2 bases, with 16 bases lying between them. This CDR3 region has 15 residues. Germline values: CDR1 SGHRS, CDR2 YFSETQ. CDR3 protein: CASSRVWGPQETQYF. The CDR3 DNA follows: TGCGCCAGCAGTAGGGTATGGGGACCTCAAGAGACCCAGTACTTC.

In its sample, this clonotype was seen a few times. The chain carries TRBV3-1 and TRBJ2-3; 7 bases are shared with TRBD2. CDR3 length: 13 amino acids. Germline CDR1 reads LGHDT; CDR2 reads YNNKEL (reference sequence). Trimming removed 1 base from V and 5 bases from J; junction bases left unmatched: 0. The CDR3 spells CASSQGGGDTQYF. As DNA, the CDR3 is TGTGCCAGCAGCCAAGGGGGGGGAGATACGCAGTATTTT.

The CDR3 loop is CSARFISPNTGELFF. As DNA, the CDR3 is TGCAGTGCTAGATTTATAAGCCCGAACACCGGGGAGCTGTTTTTT. The chain employs TRBV20-1 and TRBJ2-2; D not certain. Trimming took 2 bases from V and 0 from J, leaving 10 bases between them. Germline V CDR1 and CDR2: DFQATT, SNEGSKA (reference sequence). The CDR3 totals 15 residues.

Only a few counts were recorded for this clonotype. The chain carries TRBV4-3 and TRBJ2-1; D is undetermined. CDR3 length: 15 amino acids. Between the trimmed V and J ends, which lost 0 bases and 2 bases, there was a span of 8 bases. Germline V gives CDR1 LGHNA, CDR2 YSLEER. The CDR3 DNA is TGCGCCAGCAGCCAAGATGGCGGCACCTACAATGAGCAGTTCTTC. This gives the protein CASSQDGGTYNEQFF.

This clonotype has more than one count but fewer than ten. The rearrangement links TRBV5-1 to TRBJ2-1; no reliable D call. The germline CDR1 and CDR2 sequences are SGHRS and YFSETQ. Trimming took off 0 bases at V and 0 bases at J, with 13 bases between the two ends. The CDR3 has 17 residues. As DNA, the CDR3 is TGCGCCAGCAGCTTGGATCAGGTCCAGAGCTCCTACAATGAGCAGTTCTTC. This sequence encodes CASSLDQVQSSYNEQFF.

V and J are TRBV29-1 and TRBJ2-5; 7 bases are a match to TRBD2. Germline-derived CDR1 and CDR2 are SQVTM and ANQGSEA. Trimming took 4 bases from V and 2 from J; bases not matched to a gene: 19. CDR3 length equals 18 residues. This CDR3 is CSVGGIGGSPGPQETQYF. The CDR3 DNA reads TGCAGCGTTGGAGGAATCGGGGGGTCCCCAGGACCACAAGAGACCCAGTACTTC.

The table lists this clonotype with many counts. The CDR3 reads CASSPTYVGGELFF. The CDR3 DNA is TGTGCCAGCAGTCCCACATACGTAGGCGGGGAGCTGTTTTTT. The chain couples TRBV12-3 or TRBV12-4 to TRBJ2-2; D unresolved. V lost 5 bases and J 7 bases, leaving 14 bases between the germline ends. The CDR3 spans 14 residues.

This clonotype has just a few counts. The chain has TRBV7-2 and TRBJ2-2; D is possibly TRBD1 (6 bases). V was cut by 5 bases and J by 6 bases, with 13 bases left in between. Germline V CDR1 and CDR2: SGHTA, FQGNSA. The length of the CDR3 is 14 residues. The CDR3 spells CASSPQGRAGELFF. The DNA for the CDR3 is TGTGCCAGCAGCCCACAGGGTCGTGCCGGGGAGCTGTTTTTT.

In this sample, this clonotype turned up many times. This chain links TRBV27 with TRBJ2-7; TRBD2 might be the D (6 bases). There are 14 residues in the CDR3. The germline V gene encodes CDR1 MNHEY and CDR2 SMNVEV (reference sequence). Deletions cut 6 bases from V and 0 bases from J, with 12 bases between. CDR3 loop: CASSTTRNSYEQYF. Here the CDR3 DNA reads TGTGCCAGCAGCACGACTAGAAACTCCTACGAGCAGTACTTC.

This rearrangement joins TRBV28 to TRBJ1-4, with 10 nucleotides matching TRBD1. The length of the CDR3 is 15 residues. Germline V lookup: CDR1 MDHEN, CDR2 SYDVKM. With 5 bases clipped from V and 5 bases from J, the junction kept 5 bases outside the gene matches. This chain's CDR3 is CASSHGQGGNEKLFF. CDR3 nucleotide sequence: TGTGCCAGCAGTCACGGACAGGGGGGAAATGAAAAACTGTTTTTT.

The gene calls are TRBV7-3 and TRBJ2-2, with D tentatively TRBD1 (6 bases). In germline, CDR1 is SGHTA, CDR2 FQGTGA. Trimming took 5 bases from V and 4 from J, leaving 14 bases between them. There are 15 residues in the CDR3. The CDR3 nucleotides read TGTGCCAGCAGCGCCTCCCAGGGGCCCACCGGGGAGCTGTTTTTT. Amino acid sequence: CASSASQGPTGELFF.

This chain links TRBV2 with TRBJ2-2; D might be TRBD2 (5 bases). The CDR3 sequence is 12 residues long. CDR1 is SNHLY, CDR2 FYNNEI, per germline. Trimming left V 11 bases short and J 5 bases short, with 12 bases between. CDR3 sequence reads: CAGGVDTGELFF. The CDR3 nucleotides are TGTGCCGGAGGCGTGGATACCGGGGAGCTGTTTTTT.

This clonotype was detected ten times or more. This chain joins TRBV6-1 and TRBJ2-7, with D possibly being TRBD1 (5 bases). Germline V CDR1 and CDR2: MNHNS, SASEGT. Trimming removed 2 bases at V and 1 base at J, with 9 bases between. The CDR3 totals 14 residues. The DNA for the CDR3 is TGTGCCAGCAGTGAATCGCAGGGTTCCTACGAGCAGTACTTC. It yields the protein CASSESQGSYEQYF.

V usage is TRBV3-1 and J usage is TRBJ2-1, with TRBD1 matching over 8 bases. Trimming removed 4 bases from V and 7 bases from J; junction bases left unmatched: 9. Germline loops: CDR1 LGHDT, CDR2 YNNKEL (reference sequence). The CDR3 contains 15 residues. CDR3 sequence reads: CASSLGTGRPNEQFF. CDR3 DNA: TGTGCCAGCAGCCTCGGGACAGGCAGACCAAATGAGCAGTTCTTC.

This clonotype was counted ten times or more. The chain is built from TRBV11-3 and TRBJ2-1; the match to TRBD2 covers 11 bases. The CDR3 spans 15 residues. The germline gives CDR1 SGHNT, CDR2 YENEEA. Trimming took 2 bases from V and 7 from J; bases not matched to a gene: 4. CDR3 sequence (DNA): TGTGCCAGCAGCTTACAGGGACTAGCGGAGAATGAGCAGTTCTTC. It yields the protein CASSLQGLAENEQFF.

The chain recombines TRBV6-1 with TRBJ2-7; TRBD2 matches 14 bases. The CDR3 runs to 16 residues. The ends lost 6 bases at V and 5 bases at J; junction bases unmatched: 9. Germline CDR1 reads MNHNS; CDR2 reads SASEGT. This CDR3 is CASRRTSGRTPDEQYF. The CDR3 nucleotides read TGTGCCAGCAGGAGGACTAGCGGGAGGACTCCCGACGAGCAGTACTTC.

This clonotype was detected many times. The chain links TRBV10-3 to TRBJ1-6; D ambiguous. Trimming took off 5 bases at V and 9 bases at J, with 11 bases between the two ends. CDR3 size: 13 residues. Per the germline V gene, CDR1 is ENHRY and CDR2 is SYGVKD. The DNA for the CDR3 is TGTGCCATCAGTCAGTTAGGGTTTTCACCCCTCCACTTT. It is translated as CAISQLGFSPLHF.

This clonotype was seen more than once but under ten times. The J gene is TRBJ2-7, the V gene TRBV7-2; the D gene is possibly TRBD2 (5 bases). The germline gives CDR1 SGHTA, CDR2 FQGNSA. V was trimmed by 1 base and J by 3 bases, leaving 13 bases between them. There are 15 residues in the CDR3. Here the CDR3 reads CASSLVVGRSYEQYF. Here the CDR3 DNA reads TGTGCCAGCAGCTTAGTGGTGGGGAGAAGCTACGAGCAGTACTTC.

The chain links TRBV20-1 to TRBJ1-1; TRBD1 agrees at 7 bases. Unmatched junction bases numbered 7, after V lost 8 bases and J lost 4 bases. The CDR3 has 12 residues. The V gene's germline CDR1 is DFQATT and CDR2 SNEGSKA (reference sequence). The CDR3 nucleotides read TGCAGTACCAGGGGGGAGGGCACTGAAGCTTTCTTT. Amino acid sequence: CSTRGEGTEAFF.

This clonotype was detected ten times or more. The V gene is TRBV2, the J gene TRBJ2-3, with D uncertain. This CDR3 has 14 residues. Trimming pared 4 bases from V and 3 bases from J, leaving 11 bases between. CDR1 and CDR2 from the germline V gene are SNHLY and FYNNEI. DNA of the CDR3: TGTGCCAGCAGTGGGTTTACAGCAACAGATACGCAGTATTTT. It translates to CASSGFTATDTQYF.

By share of the sample, this clonotype is medium-sized. The gene calls are TRBV28 and TRBJ1-6; D not certain. The CDR3 is 14 amino acids. V lost 4 bases, J lost 4 bases, and 8 bases lay in between. Per the germline V gene, CDR1 is MDHEN and CDR2 is SYDVKM. The DNA for the CDR3 is TGTGCCAGCAGTTCTCAGGCGTATAATTCACCCCTCCACTTT. Translation: CASSSQAYNSPLHF.

The chain carries TRBV3-1 and TRBJ2-6; no reliable D call. V lost 7 bases to trimming and J lost 0 bases, with 7 bases between them. CDR1 is LGHDT, CDR2 YNNKEL, per germline (reference sequence). The CDR3 extends over 14 amino acids. The CDR3: CASIGNSGANVLTF. The CDR3 nucleotides are TGTGCCAGCATTGGGAACTCTGGGGCCAACGTCCTGACTTTC.

This clonotype was seen at least ten times. The genes are TRBV2 and TRBJ2-2, with D hard to call. The CDR3 runs 15 residues. Germline V gene lookup returns CDR1 SNHLY and CDR2 FYNNEI. V dropped 6 bases and J dropped 0 bases, with 11 bases sitting between them. DNA of the CDR3: TGTGCCAGCAGGGTCTACGTGGCGAACACCGGGGAGCTGTTTTTT. Protein product: CASRVYVANTGELFF.

This clonotype has a handful of counts. V and J are TRBV7-6 and TRBJ2-6; a possible D gene is TRBD2 (6 bases). Germline V gene sequence: CDR1 SGHVS, CDR2 FNYEAQ. The CDR3 totals 16 residues. V dropped 0 bases and J dropped 4 bases, with 10 bases sitting between them. The CDR3 coding sequence is TGTGCCAGCAGCTTAGCGGCGGGATCCGGGGCCAACGTCCTGACTTTC. It specifies CASSLAAGSGANVLTF.